Included here is one T cell receptor beta chain sequence, with context. What it recognizes is unknown. Per the germline V gene, CDR1 is MGHRA and CDR2 is YSYEKL. Losses at the gene ends were 0 bases for V and 15 bases for J; bases not matched to a gene: 11. The CDR3 consists of 14 residues. From the reads, TCRdb called clonotypes with MiXCR, one entry per CDR3 protein. The data hold about 51,000 distinct CDR3 sequences, with around 20% observed a single time. This specimen belongs to a study of T cell repertoires in cytomegalovirus infection. Study-wide context: Matching HLA type and CMV infection were both indicated by public TCR beta signatures. Study results and caveats: The cumulative frequency of public TCR beta families identified carriers of CMV plus the relevant HLA.

The chain carries TRBV4-1 and TRBJ2-1, with 7 positions matching TRBD2. This sequence originates from a human donor in good health (CMV status not recorded). Some clones in this sample may be carry-over from other donors' samples. The sequencing here drew on CD8+ T cells from cultured PBMCs, taken from culture after CMV antigen stimulation. This chain's CDR3 is CASSQEGVAGAPFF. The CDR3 bases are TGCGCCAGCAGCCAAGAAGGTGTGGCGGGAGCTCCGTTCTTC.